The 32 T cell receptor beta chains given below trace back to one sample, sequenced in a study of long-term antiretroviral therapy in people with HIV (dated by TCRdb to the early 2020s). Sequencing of the TRB variable region was done with the immunoSEQ hsTCRB v3.0 assay at survey level resolution. What TCRdb holds here is the immuneACCESS table cut down to in-frame rearrangements. Part of the clones is not present; checked against another copy, under half of the missing clones reflect an unresolved V gene, and the others are unexplained. The sample table shows roughly 20,000 clones, and approximately 76% are seen once. The ten most abundant clones make up 12% of the sample. The specimen comprised unsorted PBMCs, sampled less than 1.8 years before starting antiretroviral therapy. These receptors came from a woman between 35 and 50 years old with HIV.

V is TRBV7-9 and J is TRBJ2-5; 11 bases are shared with TRBD2. The V segment lost 5 bases and the J segment 1 base; nucleotides outside the gene matches: 6. CDR1 SEHNR and CDR2 FQNEAQ come from the germline V gene (reference sequence). The CDR3 runs to 16 residues. The CDR3 DNA reads as TGTGCCAGCAGCCCACTTAGCGGGGGGGGCCAAGAGACCCAGTACTTC. Translation: CASSPLSGGGQETQYF.

The rearrangement uses TRBV6-5 and TRBJ1-2, with 7 bases lining up with TRBD1. Trimming at V came to 5 bases and at J to 6 bases, leaving 6 bases not matched to a gene. Germline lookup yields CDR1 MNHEY and CDR2 SVGAGI. The CDR3 is 13 amino acids. The CDR3 sequence is CASSPNRGNGYTF. CDR3 DNA: TGTGCCAGCAGTCCGAACAGGGGCAATGGCTACACCTTC.

The rearrangement uses TRBV7-9 and TRBJ1-1; a possible D gene is TRBD1 (6 bases). V was cut by 3 bases and J by 5 bases, with 22 bases left in between. Germline lookup yields CDR1 SEHNR and CDR2 FQNEAQ (reference sequence). The CDR3 has 17 residues. CDR3 sequence reads: CASSLPSDRKGGTEAFF. For the CDR3, the DNA is TGTGCCAGCAGCTTGCCGTCAGACAGGAAAGGGGGGACTGAAGCTTTCTTT.

This chain uses TRBV5-1 with TRBJ1-1; D is unresolved. Germline assignment: CDR1 SGHRS and CDR2 YFSETQ. V was trimmed by 0 bases and J by 0 bases, leaving 9 bases between them. CDR3 length equals 15 residues. The CDR3 protein is CASSLVSGVNTEAFF. The CDR3 nucleotides read TGCGCCAGCAGCTTGGTTAGCGGGGTGAACACTGAAGCTTTCTTT.

This clone was recorded a few times. J is TRBJ2-7 and V is TRBV7-9, with D perhaps given as TRBD1 or TRBD2 (5 bases each). Trimming pared 5 bases from V and 4 bases from J, leaving 12 bases between. Per germline, CDR1 SEHNR and CDR2 FQNEAQ (reference sequence). The CDR3 loop spans 13 amino acids. The CDR3 here is CASSRGANYEQYF. CDR3 DNA: TGTGCCAGCAGCCGAGGGGCTAATTACGAGCAGTACTTC.

J is TRBJ1-1 and V is TRBV5-1, with D possibly matching TRBD1 (6 bases). Trimming shortened V by 0 bases and J by 1 base, and 7 bases separated the two germline ends. The CDR3 is made up of 14 amino acids. The germline V gene encodes CDR1 SGHRS and CDR2 YFSETQ. The CDR3 sequence is CASSLEDRNTEAFF. The CDR3 bases are TGCGCCAGCAGCTTGGAGGACAGGAACACTGAAGCTTTCTTT.

J is TRBJ2-2 and V is TRBV11-2, with 11 bases lining up with TRBD2. V shed 5 bases and J 0 bases; nucleotides not matched to a gene: 8. From germline, CDR1 is SGHAT and CDR2 FQNNGV. The CDR3 covers 18 residues. The CDR3 coding sequence is TGTGCCAGCAGCCCCCTAGCGGGAGGAGGCCCGAACACCGGGGAGCTGTTTTTT. It codes for CASSPLAGGGPNTGELFF.

This clone was seen just once. V is TRBV6-1 and J is TRBJ2-7; TRBD2 agrees at 9 bases. J lost 3 bases, V lost 6 bases, and 6 bases had no gene match. Germline CDR1 MNHNS, CDR2 SASEGT. The length of the CDR3 is 14 residues. The CDR3: CASSSLAGRYEQYF. The CDR3, as DNA: TGTGCCAGCAGCTCACTAGCGGGTCGCTACGAGCAGTACTTC.

This clone was observed a handful of times. This chain joins TRBV7-2 and TRBJ2-1; a possible D gene is TRBD2 (6 bases). Per germline, CDR1 SGHTA and CDR2 FQGNSA. Trimming stripped 3 bases from V and 1 base from J, with 10 bases between. This CDR3 is built from 15 residues. The CDR3 sequence is CASSFSSESYNEQFF. The CDR3 nucleotides read TGTGCCAGCAGCTTTTCTAGCGAATCCTACAATGAGCAGTTCTTC. Variable domain in full (rest from reference TRBV7-2 and TRBJ2-1): GAGVSQSPSNKVTEKGKDVELRCDPISGHTALYWYRQSLGQGLEFLIYFQGNSAPDKSGLPSDRFSAERTGGSVSTLTIQRTQQEDSAVYLCASSFSSESYNEQFFGPGTRLTVL.

This chain uses TRBV7-2 with TRBJ1-1, with unresolved D. The ends were cut back, 7 bases at V and 8 bases at J, with 17 bases in the middle. Looked up from germline, CDR1 is SGHTA and CDR2 is FQGNSA. The CDR3 has 13 amino acids. CDR3 sequence (DNA): TGTGCCAGCATCCGCAGGACGGAGATCGAAGCTTTCTTT. Translated, it gives CASIRRTEIEAFF.

The table lists this clone with a few counts. The chain joins TRBV9 to TRBJ1-5, with 7 positions matching TRBD1. V lost 0 bases to trimming and J lost 2 bases; unmatched junction nucleotides: 2. The V gene's germline CDR1 is SGDLS and CDR2 YYNGEE. The CDR3 extends over 15 amino acids. CDR3 amino acids: CASSVEDRGNQPQHF. The CDR3 DNA is TGTGCCAGCAGCGTAGAAGACAGGGGCAATCAGCCCCAGCATTTT.

The chain carries TRBV6-6 and TRBJ2-7, with D unresolved. The CDR3 sequence is 14 residues long. V was shortened by 4 bases and J by 3 bases, with 13 bases between the two germline ends. Germline V gives CDR1 MNHNY, CDR2 SVGAGI (reference sequence). The CDR3 DNA reads as TGTGCCAGCAGTTGGAAACCACGAGACTACGAGCAGTACTTC. It specifies CASSWKPRDYEQYF.

The V gene is TRBV5-6, the J gene TRBJ2-5; TRBD2 is a possible D gene (6 bases). Looked up from germline, CDR1 is SGHDT and CDR2 is YYEEEE. The CDR3 contains 13 residues. Trimming removed 4 bases from V and 7 bases from J, with 14 bases in between. CDR3 nucleotide sequence: TGTGCCAGCAGCGATGAGCCCGGGGGGACCCAGTACTTC. This encodes CASSDEPGGTQYF. The entire variable domain, with the rest obtained from reference TRBV5-6 and TRBJ2-5, is as follows: DAGVTQSPTHLIKTRGQQVTLRCSPKSGHDTVSWYQQALGQGPQFIFQYYEEEERQRGNFPDRFSGHQFPNYSSELNVNALLLGDSALYLCASSDEPGGTQYFGPGTRLLVL.

The chain links TRBV7-9 to TRBJ1-4; no definite D call. The CDR3 runs 15 residues. V gave up 2 bases and J gave up 5 bases, with 12 bases separating them. Looked up from germline, CDR1 is SEHNR and CDR2 is FQNEAQ (reference sequence). The CDR3 coding sequence is TGTGCCAGCAGCTTAAAGGAGGGAGGGAATGAAAAACTGTTTTTT. Its protein is CASSLKEGGNEKLFF.

The gene calls are TRBV5-1 and TRBJ2-5; 7 bases fit TRBD2. The length of the CDR3 is 14 residues. Germline assignment: CDR1 SGHRS and CDR2 YFSETQ. V gave up 3 bases and J gave up 4 bases; unmatched junction bases: 6. The CDR3 region has the DNA TGCGCCAGCAGCTCGACTATAGCGGGAGAGACCCAGTACTTC. Protein product: CASSSTIAGETQYF.

This clone was found a few times. This rearrangement joins TRBV7-9 to TRBJ2-2, with D possibly being TRBD1 (5 bases). CDR3 length: 15 residues. Germline CDR1 reads SEHNR; CDR2 reads FQNEAQ (reference sequence). V gave up 0 bases and J gave up 10 bases, with 15 bases separating them. The CDR3 reads CASSLADFQGTELFF. The CDR3 DNA reads TGTGCCAGCAGCTTAGCCGATTTCCAGGGCACGGAGCTGTTTTTT.

The chain uses TRBV7-8 and TRBJ1-5; D ambiguous. CDR3 length: 14 amino acids. In germline, CDR1 is SGHVS, CDR2 FQNEAQ. Trimming took 4 bases from V and 1 from J, leaving 8 bases between them. The CDR3 region has the DNA TGTGCCAGCAGCTCCACCCTAAGCAATCAGCCCCAGCATTTT. It specifies CASSSTLSNQPQHF.

The chain is built from TRBV5-6 and TRBJ2-1; D gene ambiguous. This CDR3 has 12 residues. Germline V gene sequence: CDR1 SGHDT, CDR2 YYEEEE. V was clipped by 2 bases and J by 4 bases, with 4 bases between them. The CDR3 region is CASSFGYNEQFF. The CDR3 DNA reads as TGTGCCAGCAGCTTCGGGTACAATGAGCAGTTCTTC. Full variable domain (remainder filled in from reference TRBV5-6 and TRBJ2-1): DAGVTQSPTHLIKTRGQQVTLRCSPKSGHDTVSWYQQALGQGPQFIFQYYEEEERQRGNFPDRFSGHQFPNYSSELNVNALLLGDSALYLCASSFGYNEQFFGPGTRLTVL.

CDR3: CSVVGTSRYNEQFF. The CDR3, as DNA: TGCAGCGTTGTCGGGACTAGCCGTTACAATGAGCAGTTCTTC. The gene calls are TRBV29-1 and TRBJ2-1, with 9 bases lining up with TRBD2. The ends lost 4 bases at V and 4 bases at J; junction bases unmatched: 5. The CDR3 loop spans 14 amino acids. Germline-derived CDR1 and CDR2 are SQVTM and ANQGSEA.

The rearrangement uses TRBV7-6 and TRBJ2-7; a weak D match, TRBD1 (6 bases). V lost 5 bases and J lost 3, with 14 bases in between. Germline-derived CDR1 and CDR2 are SGHVS and FNYEAQ. The CDR3 spans 14 residues. The CDR3 DNA is TGTGCCAGCAGCGCTCAAACAGGGTACTACGAGCAGTACTTC. Translating gives CASSAQTGYYEQYF.

This chain joins TRBV4-3 and TRBJ1-1; 11 nucleotides align to TRBD1. The ends lost 4 bases at V and 3 bases at J; junction bases unmatched: 4. Germline loops: CDR1 LGHNA, CDR2 YSLEER. The CDR3 totals 15 residues. Here the CDR3 DNA reads TGCGCCAGCAGCCCCGGGGACAGGGGGTACACTGAAGCTTTCTTT. This sequence encodes CASSPGDRGYTEAFF.

The table lists this clone with a count of one. V gene TRBV6-5 combines with J gene TRBJ2-7; TRBD2 agrees at 7 bases. Germline V CDR1 and CDR2: MNHEY, SVGAGI. The ends lost 6 bases at V and 6 bases at J; junction bases unmatched: 14. The CDR3 sequence is 15 residues long. The CDR3 protein is CASRDLAESDSEQYF. CDR3 DNA sequence: TGTGCCAGCAGGGACCTAGCGGAGTCCGACTCCGAGCAGTACTTC.

The chain links TRBV7-2 to TRBJ1-3; 10 nucleotides agree with TRBD1. CDR3 length: 16 residues. Unmatched junction bases numbered 8, after V lost 1 base and J lost 8 bases. Germline loops: CDR1 SGHTA, CDR2 FQGNSA. CDR3 sequence (DNA): TGTGCCAGCAGCTTAGGACAGGGGGCGCATATAGACACCATATATTTT. Its translation is CASSLGQGAHIDTIYF.

The chain carries TRBV30 and TRBJ1-4; D perhaps matches TRBD1 (5 bases). The germline V gene has CDR1 GTSNPN and CDR2 SVGIG (reference sequence). The V gene lost 3 bases and the J gene lost 8 bases, with 13 bases spanning the gap. The CDR3 is 13 amino acids. CDR3 loop: CAWSRDRWEKLFF. CDR3 in DNA: TGTGCCTGGAGCAGGGATCGGTGGGAAAAACTGTTTTTT.

V usage is TRBV4-1 and J usage is TRBJ2-1, with 7 positions matching TRBD2. J gave up 4 bases and V 4 bases, and 4 bases lay outside the gene matches. Germline CDR1 is MGHRA and CDR2 is YSYEKL. The CDR3 is made up of 14 amino acids. This CDR3 is CASSLSGVYNEQFF. DNA of the CDR3: TGCGCCAGCAGCCTAAGCGGGGTATACAATGAGCAGTTCTTC.

The chain couples TRBV13 to TRBJ2-4; TRBD1 matches 7 bases. The germline gives CDR1 PRHDT, CDR2 FYEKMQ (reference sequence). V trimming: 5 bases; J trimming: 0 bases; junction bases outside the gene matches: 7. The CDR3 is 16 amino acids. In DNA form, the CDR3 reads TGTGCCAGCAGCGACAATCAGGGGGAAGCCAAAAACATTCAGTACTTC. Translation: CASSDNQGEAKNIQYF.

The chain recombines TRBV25-1 with TRBJ1-1, with D possibly being TRBD1 (5 bases). The ends were cut back, 4 bases at V and 3 bases at J, with 15 bases in the middle. The CDR3 consists of 15 residues. Germline V gives CDR1 MGHDK, CDR2 SYGVNS. The CDR3 here is CASSVDSWYDTEAFF. CDR3 DNA sequence: TGTGCCAGCAGTGTTGACAGCTGGTATGACACTGAAGCTTTCTTT.

The J gene is TRBJ1-6, the V gene TRBV19; 7 bases match TRBD1. The CDR3 consists of 18 residues. V lost 5 bases, J lost 2 bases, and 12 bases stayed unmatched. The V gene's germline CDR1 is LNHDA and CDR2 SQIVND (reference sequence). The CDR3: CASSDTGQHFPYNSPLHF. The CDR3 region has the DNA TGTGCCAGTAGTGACACGGGACAGCATTTTCCCTATAATTCACCCCTCCACTTT.

This clone is medium-sized. The chain joins TRBV6-5 to TRBJ1-1, with TRBD1 matching 7 bases. CDR3 length: 13 amino acids. CDR1 is MNHEY and CDR2 is SVGAGI in the germline V gene. As DNA, the CDR3 is TGTGCGTCTACAAAATCAGGGGGCACTGAAGCTTTCTTT. Translated, it gives CASTKSGGTEAFF.

The V call is TRBV19, the J call TRBJ2-1, with 8 positions matching TRBD2. Germline V gene data show CDR1 as LNHDA and CDR2 as SQIVND (reference sequence). V lost 3 bases to trimming and J lost 4 bases; unmatched junction nucleotides: 8. The CDR3 is 16 amino acids. As DNA, the CDR3 is TGTGCCAGTAGTATCGTCGTGACGGGAGGGTACAATGAGCAGTTCTTC. This gives the protein CASSIVVTGGYNEQFF.

The chain carries TRBV11-3 and TRBJ2-7; D call uncertain. Between the trimmed V and J ends, which lost 3 bases and 3 bases, there was a span of 9 bases. The germline CDR1 and CDR2 sequences are SGHNT and YENEEA. The CDR3 totals 13 residues. CDR3 bases: TGTGCCAGCAGCTTGTGGTCGGACTACGAGCAGTACTTC. This codes for CASSLWSDYEQYF.

This clone was seen once. CDR3 protein: CASRNRREGYNEQFF. DNA of the CDR3: TGTGCCAGCAGGAATAGGCGGGAGGGATACAATGAGCAGTTCTTC. This sequence joins TRBV7-9 and TRBJ2-1, with 9 nucleotides matching TRBD2. Germline CDR1 and CDR2: SEHNR and FQNEAQ (reference sequence). V was clipped by 6 bases and J by 4 bases; unmatched bases: 7. This CDR3 spans 15 amino acids.